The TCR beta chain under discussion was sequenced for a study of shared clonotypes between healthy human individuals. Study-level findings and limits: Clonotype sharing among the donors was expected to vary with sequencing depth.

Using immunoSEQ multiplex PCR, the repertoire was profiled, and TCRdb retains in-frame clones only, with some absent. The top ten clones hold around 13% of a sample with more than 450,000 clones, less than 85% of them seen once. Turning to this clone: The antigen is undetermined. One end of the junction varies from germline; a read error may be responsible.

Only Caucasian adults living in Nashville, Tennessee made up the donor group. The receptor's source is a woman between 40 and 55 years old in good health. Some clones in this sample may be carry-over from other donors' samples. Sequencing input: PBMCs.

CDR3 sequence reads: CASSSGSSYNEQFF. CDR3 bases: TGTGCTAGCAGTAGCGGGAGCTCCTACAATGAGCAGTTCTTC. The rearrangement uses TRBV7-7 and TRBJ2-1, with 9 bases fitting TRBD2. The CDR3 runs 14 residues. The germline V gene has CDR1 SSHAT and CDR2 FNYEAQ (reference sequence).